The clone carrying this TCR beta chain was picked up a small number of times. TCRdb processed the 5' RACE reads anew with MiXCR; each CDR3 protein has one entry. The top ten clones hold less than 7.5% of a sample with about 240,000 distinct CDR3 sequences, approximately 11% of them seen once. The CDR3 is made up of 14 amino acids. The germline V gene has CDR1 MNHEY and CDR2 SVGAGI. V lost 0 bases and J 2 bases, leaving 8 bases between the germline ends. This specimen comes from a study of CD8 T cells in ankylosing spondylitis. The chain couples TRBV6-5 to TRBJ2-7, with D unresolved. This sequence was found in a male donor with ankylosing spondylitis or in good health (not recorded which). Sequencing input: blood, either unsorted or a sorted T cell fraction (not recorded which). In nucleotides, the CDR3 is TGTGCCAGCAGTTACTCCCGCACTGCCTACGAGCAGTACTTC. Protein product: CASSYSRTAYEQYF.